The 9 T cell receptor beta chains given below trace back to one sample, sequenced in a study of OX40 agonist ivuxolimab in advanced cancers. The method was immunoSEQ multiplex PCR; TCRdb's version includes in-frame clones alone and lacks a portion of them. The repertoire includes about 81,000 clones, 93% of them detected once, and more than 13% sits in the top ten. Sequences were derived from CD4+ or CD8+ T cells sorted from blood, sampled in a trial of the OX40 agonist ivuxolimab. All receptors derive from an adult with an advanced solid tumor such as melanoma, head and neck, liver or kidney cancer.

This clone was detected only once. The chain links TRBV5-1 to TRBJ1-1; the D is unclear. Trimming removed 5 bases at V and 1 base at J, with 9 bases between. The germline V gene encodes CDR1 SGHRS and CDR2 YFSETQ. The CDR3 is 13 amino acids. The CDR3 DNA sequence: TGCGCCAGCAGTACCGACCCGAACACTGAAGCTTTCTTT. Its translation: CASSTDPNTEAFF.

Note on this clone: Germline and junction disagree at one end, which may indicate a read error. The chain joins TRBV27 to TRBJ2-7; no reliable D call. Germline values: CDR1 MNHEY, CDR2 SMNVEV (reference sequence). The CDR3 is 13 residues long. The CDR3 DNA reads TGTGCCAGCAGTTCAACCCACTCCAACGAGCAGTACTTC. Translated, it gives CASSSTHSNEQYF.

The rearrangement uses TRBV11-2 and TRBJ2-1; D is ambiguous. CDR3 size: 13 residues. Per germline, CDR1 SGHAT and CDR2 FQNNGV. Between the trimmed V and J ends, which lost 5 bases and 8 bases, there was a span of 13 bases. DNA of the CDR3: TGTGCCAGCAGCCCACCGGGTTACGATGAGCAGTTCTTC. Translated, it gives CASSPPGYDEQFF.

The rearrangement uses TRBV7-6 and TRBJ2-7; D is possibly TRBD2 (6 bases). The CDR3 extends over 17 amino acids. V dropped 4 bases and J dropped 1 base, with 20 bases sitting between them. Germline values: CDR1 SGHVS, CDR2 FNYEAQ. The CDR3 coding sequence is TGTGCCAGCAGCTCAACCCGGGGGAAAGGCGCGTCCTACGAGCAGTACTTC. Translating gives CASSSTRGKGASYEQYF.

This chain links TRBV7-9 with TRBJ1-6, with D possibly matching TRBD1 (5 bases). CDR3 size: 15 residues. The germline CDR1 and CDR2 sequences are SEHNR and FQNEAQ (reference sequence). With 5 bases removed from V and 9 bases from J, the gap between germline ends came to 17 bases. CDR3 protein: CASSLPGGPSSPLHF. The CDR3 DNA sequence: TGTGCCAGCAGCCTGCCCGGGGGTCCCAGTTCACCCCTCCACTTT.

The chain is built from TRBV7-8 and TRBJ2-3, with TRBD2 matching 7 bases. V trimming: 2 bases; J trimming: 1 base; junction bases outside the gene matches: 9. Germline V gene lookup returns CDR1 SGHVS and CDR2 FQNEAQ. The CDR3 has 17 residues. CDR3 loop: CASSLQPVAGGTDTQYF. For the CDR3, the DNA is TGTGCCAGCAGCTTACAGCCTGTCGCGGGGGGCACAGATACGCAGTATTTT.

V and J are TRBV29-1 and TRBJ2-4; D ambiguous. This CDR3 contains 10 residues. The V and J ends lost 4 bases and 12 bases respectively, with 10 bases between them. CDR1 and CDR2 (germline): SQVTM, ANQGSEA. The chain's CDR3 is CSVVTTAQYF. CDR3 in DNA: TGCAGCGTTGTAACAACAGCTCAGTACTTC.

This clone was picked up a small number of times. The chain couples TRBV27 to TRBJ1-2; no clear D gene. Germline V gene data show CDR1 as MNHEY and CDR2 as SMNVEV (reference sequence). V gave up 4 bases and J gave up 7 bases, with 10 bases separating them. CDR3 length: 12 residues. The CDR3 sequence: CASSSPYSGYTF. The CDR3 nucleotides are TGTGCCAGCAGTTCCCCTTATAGTGGCTACACCTTC.

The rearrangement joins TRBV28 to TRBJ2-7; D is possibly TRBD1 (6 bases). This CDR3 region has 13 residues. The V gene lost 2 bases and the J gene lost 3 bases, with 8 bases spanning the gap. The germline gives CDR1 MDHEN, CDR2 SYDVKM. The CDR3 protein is CASSLQGNYEQYF. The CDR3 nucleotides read TGTGCCAGCAGTTTACAGGGGAACTACGAGCAGTACTTC.